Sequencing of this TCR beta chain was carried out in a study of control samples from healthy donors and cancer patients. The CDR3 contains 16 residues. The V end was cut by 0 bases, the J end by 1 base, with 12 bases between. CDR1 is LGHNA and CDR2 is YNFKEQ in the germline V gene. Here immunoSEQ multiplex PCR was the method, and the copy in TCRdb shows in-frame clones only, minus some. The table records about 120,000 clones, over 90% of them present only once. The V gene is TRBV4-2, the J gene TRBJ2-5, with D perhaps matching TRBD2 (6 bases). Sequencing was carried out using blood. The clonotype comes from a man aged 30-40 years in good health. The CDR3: CASSQEGGGSQETQYF. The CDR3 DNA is TGTGCCAGCAGCCAAGAAGGTGGGGGGAGCCAAGAGACCCAGTACTTC.